These 23 T cell receptor beta chains were sequenced from one sample in a study of cytomegalovirus exposure and HLA in healthy donors (dated by TCRdb to 2016 to 2017). Library construction relied on the immunoSEQ multiplex PCR assay. A mixture of 60 forward primers for TCR Vbeta segments and 13 reverse primers for TCR Jbeta segments was used in the multiplex PCR. Not all clones reach the TCRdb copy of this immuneACCESS table, which keeps in-frame sequences only. Checked studies attribute under half of the gap to unresolved V genes and leave the rest unexplained. The sample includes nearly 110,000 clones, with 74% observed a single time. The top ten clonotypes cover 13% to 15% of the sample. The material sequenced was PBMCs. These receptors all come from a middle-aged woman in good health and CMV-seropositive.

V usage is TRBV10-3 and J usage is TRBJ1-2, with 9 bases that match TRBD1. CDR1 is ENHRY, CDR2 SYGVKD, per germline. Unmatched junction bases numbered 5, after V lost 10 bases and J lost 2 bases. This CDR3 has 13 residues. The CDR3 spells CATGQGDNYGYTF. In nucleotides, the CDR3 is TGTGCCACGGGACAGGGAGACAACTATGGCTACACCTTC.

The CDR3 sequence is CASSLDRGLDTQYF. The CDR3 nucleotides read TGTGCCAGCAGCCTGGACAGGGGGCTTGATACGCAGTATTTT. The rearrangement joins TRBV9 to TRBJ2-3; TRBD1 agrees at 11 bases. This CDR3 is 14 amino acids long. The trim removed 4 bases at V and 6 bases at J, leaving 4 bases unmatched. Germline V gives CDR1 SGDLS, CDR2 YYNGEE.

The chain recombines TRBV4-2 with TRBJ1-1; D is undetermined. The ends were cut back, 1 base at V and 6 bases at J, with 12 bases in the middle. The CDR3 spans 14 residues. Germline V gives CDR1 LGHNA, CDR2 YNFKEQ. The CDR3 reads CASSQVTFLPEAFF. In DNA, the CDR3 is TGTGCCAGCAGCCAAGTCACATTCCTCCCTGAAGCTTTCTTT.

The gene calls are TRBV29-1 and TRBJ2-1, with D possibly being TRBD2 (7 bases). CDR1 and CDR2 from the germline V gene are SQVTM and ANQGSEA. The length of the CDR3 is 14 residues. Trimming left V 4 bases short and J 10 bases short, with 20 bases between. The CDR3 DNA sequence: TGCAGCGTTGTTAAGGCGGGGGCTCCGGGAGAGCAGTTCTTC. Translating gives CSVVKAGAPGEQFF.

The J gene is TRBJ1-1, the V gene TRBV28; 7 nucleotides line up with TRBD1. CDR1 and CDR2 from the germline V gene are MDHEN and SYDVKM. The CDR3 covers 14 residues. Germline trimming cut 5 bases from V and 4 bases from J; bases unmatched to any gene: 7. Written as DNA, the CDR3 is TGTGCCAGCAGTAGAGGGGGCTCGGGCACTGAAGCTTTCTTT. Translated, it gives CASSRGGSGTEAFF.

This rearrangement joins TRBV9 to TRBJ2-7; D remains ambiguous. CDR3 length equals 14 residues. V was pared by 2 bases and J by 2 bases, with 11 bases between. Germline-derived CDR1 and CDR2 are SGDLS and YYNGEE. The DNA for the CDR3 is TGTGCCAGCAGCGTGTATGAGCAGGCCTACGAGCAGTACTTC. This gives the protein CASSVYEQAYEQYF.

V is TRBV4-1 and J is TRBJ1-2; D is perhaps TRBD1 (5 bases). Trimming pared 3 bases from V and 8 bases from J, leaving 16 bases between. The CDR3 spans 14 residues. CDR1 is MGHRA and CDR2 is YSYEKL in the germline V gene. The CDR3 sequence: CASSQGRVMPGYTF. The CDR3, as DNA: TGCGCCAGCAGCCAGGGCAGGGTCATGCCCGGCTACACCTTC.

The V and J genes are TRBV6-1 and TRBJ2-2; TRBD2 matches 7 bases. This CDR3 contains 16 residues. Germline V gene data show CDR1 as MNHNS and CDR2 as SASEGT. J gave up 3 bases and V 1 base, and 5 bases lay outside the gene matches. CDR3 in amino acids: CASSEVAGEDTGELFF. The CDR3 nucleotides read TGTGCCAGCAGTGAAGTGGCGGGGGAGGACACCGGGGAGCTGTTTTTT.

This clone was observed once. This chain uses TRBV18 with TRBJ1-1, with a tentative D call TRBD1 (5 bases). The CDR3 covers 13 residues. CDR1 and CDR2 (germline): KGHSH, LQKENI. Trimming took off 5 bases at V and 4 bases at J, with 11 bases between the two ends. CDR3 region: CASSGDSGTEAFF. CDR3 bases: TGTGCCAGCTCAGGAGACAGTGGCACTGAAGCTTTCTTT.

The chain links TRBV6-1 to TRBJ1-2; 8 nucleotides align to TRBD1. Per germline, CDR1 MNHNS and CDR2 SASEGT. The length of the CDR3 is 13 residues. V lost 8 bases and J lost 2; bases outside the gene matches: 4. CDR3 sequence (DNA): TGTGCCAGCGGACGGACAGGGAACTATGGCTACACCTTC. It yields the protein CASGRTGNYGYTF.

This chain uses TRBV25-1 with TRBJ1-4; D call uncertain. This CDR3 comprises 14 residues. Trimming removed 3 bases at V and 6 bases at J, with 11 bases between. Germline values: CDR1 MGHDK, CDR2 SYGVNS. The CDR3 DNA follows: TGTGCCAGCAGTGATAGTCGCGGGGATGAAAAACTGTTTTTT. It codes for CASSDSRGDEKLFF.

V gene TRBV19 combines with J gene TRBJ2-7; TRBD1 agrees at 8 bases. V was pared by 10 bases and J by 4 bases, with 9 bases of the junction left unmatched. Germline lookup yields CDR1 LNHDA and CDR2 SQIVND (reference sequence). The CDR3 is 13 amino acids. As DNA, the CDR3 is TGTGCCACCGCGACAGGGGTGGATTACGAGCAGTACTTC. Protein sequence: CATATGVDYEQYF.

V gene TRBV6-5 combines with J gene TRBJ1-6; 9 nucleotides match TRBD1. The CDR3 consists of 14 residues. Trimming at V came to 3 bases and at J to 9 bases, leaving 3 bases not matched to a gene. The germline gives CDR1 MNHEY, CDR2 SVGAGI. This CDR3 reads CASSYDRGTSPLHF. DNA for the CDR3: TGTGCCAGCAGTTATGACAGGGGGACTTCACCCCTCCACTTT.

This clone was recorded a few times. This chain connects TRBV9 to TRBJ2-5; 7 bases are shared with TRBD1. Trimming cost V 0 bases and J 0 bases; bases outside gene matches: 8. Germline CDR1 SGDLS, CDR2 YYNGEE. This CDR3 has 17 amino acids. CDR3 sequence: CASSVAGGSPHQETQYF. The CDR3 DNA is TGTGCCAGCAGCGTAGCAGGGGGTTCTCCCCACCAAGAGACCCAGTACTTC.

This clone was counted a single time. This chain connects TRBV5-1 to TRBJ1-1, with 11 bases aligning to TRBD1. This CDR3 has 15 residues. V lost 3 bases, J lost 5 bases, and 6 bases stayed unmatched. In germline, CDR1 is SGHRS, CDR2 YFSETQ. This chain's CDR3 is CASSSTGTGGTEAFF. In DNA, the CDR3 is TGCGCCAGCAGCTCAACCGGGACAGGGGGTACTGAAGCTTTCTTT. The entire variable domain, with the rest obtained from reference TRBV5-1 and TRBJ1-1, is as follows: KAGVTQTPRYLIKTRGQQVTLSCSPISGHRSVSWYQQTPGQGLQFLFEYFSETQRNKGNFPGRFSGRQFSNSRSEMNVSTLELGDSALYLCASSSTGTGGTEAFFGQGTRLTVV.

Here the CDR3 reads CSVGDFGEQYF. In DNA form, the CDR3 reads TGCAGCGTTGGCGACTTCGGGGAGCAGTACTTC. The chain is built from TRBV29-1 and TRBJ2-7; D call uncertain. V gave up 4 bases and J gave up 7 bases, with 11 bases separating them. The CDR3 runs to 11 residues. Germline V gene lookup returns CDR1 SQVTM and CDR2 ANQGSEA.

This chain connects TRBV7-3 to TRBJ2-1; 8 bases line up with TRBD2. CDR3 length equals 14 residues. Germline values: CDR1 SGHTA, CDR2 FQGTGA. V shed 4 bases and J 8 bases; nucleotides not matched to a gene: 7. CDR3 region: CASSSGLAGDEQFF. The DNA of the CDR3 is TGTGCCAGCAGCTCCGGACTAGCCGGCGATGAGCAGTTCTTC.

DNA for the CDR3: TGCAGCGCAGGGACAGAAGGGGGGACCCAGTACTTC. This translates into CSAGTEGGTQYF. The genes are TRBV29-1 and TRBJ2-5, with 7 bases matching TRBD1. Germline assignment: CDR1 SQVTM and CDR2 ANQGSEA. The ends lost 7 bases at V and 7 bases at J; junction bases unmatched: 9. The CDR3 contains 12 residues.

Turning to this clone: At the DNA level, this CDR3 is encoded by other sequences in the same sample as well. The V gene is TRBV11-2, the J gene TRBJ2-7; D gene uncertain. Germline V lookup: CDR1 SGHAT, CDR2 FQNNGV. The CDR3 is made up of 13 amino acids. Trimming removed 5 bases from V and 2 bases from J, with 10 bases in between. The CDR3: CASSPDTAYEQYF. The CDR3 DNA reads TGTGCCAGCAGCCCAGACACCGCCTACGAGCAGTACTTC.

This clone was seen a few times. CDR3 sequence reads: CAWNSGGLNQPQHF. CDR3 in DNA: TGTGCCTGGAATTCTGGGGGCCTTAATCAGCCCCAGCATTTT. The chain employs TRBV30 and TRBJ1-5, with D maybe TRBD1 (6 bases). Germline CDR1 reads GTSNPN; CDR2 reads SVGIG (reference sequence). This CDR3 spans 14 amino acids. V gave up 4 bases and J gave up 4 bases, with 14 bases separating them. Filled out from reference TRBV30 and TRBJ1-5, the complete variable domain reads SQTIHQWPATLVQPVGSPLSLECTVEGTSNPNLYWYRQAAGRGLQLLFYSVGIGQISSEVPQNLSASRPQDRQFILSSKKLLLSDSGFYLCAWNSGGLNQPQHFGDGTRLSIL.

The chain links TRBV7-9 to TRBJ1-1, with a tentative D call TRBD1 (5 bases). Germline CDR1 SEHNR, CDR2 FQNEAQ (reference sequence). V lost 7 bases and J lost 6, with 12 bases in between. The CDR3 totals 12 residues. CDR3 nucleotide sequence: TGTGCCAGCACATATTCGGGGGCTGAAGCTTTCTTT. It is translated as CASTYSGAEAFF.

This chain uses TRBV5-4 with TRBJ1-4; 9 positions agree with TRBD1. The CDR3 is made up of 17 amino acids. J lost 2 bases, V lost 0 bases, and 5 bases had no gene match. CDR1 and CDR2 (germline): SGHNT, YYREEE (reference sequence). For the CDR3, the DNA is TGTGCCAGCAGCTTGGCCGGGGGACAGGGCACTAATGAAAAACTGTTTTTT. Protein sequence: CASSLAGGQGTNEKLFF.

This chain connects TRBV4-1 to TRBJ2-2; no reliable D call. V lost 0 bases and J 6 bases, leaving 11 bases between the germline ends. Germline CDR1 and CDR2: MGHRA and YSYEKL. The CDR3 runs to 15 residues. The DNA of the CDR3 is TGCGCCAGCAGCCAAGATTCGGCGGAAGCCGGGGAGCTGTTTTTT. This codes for CASSQDSAEAGELFF.